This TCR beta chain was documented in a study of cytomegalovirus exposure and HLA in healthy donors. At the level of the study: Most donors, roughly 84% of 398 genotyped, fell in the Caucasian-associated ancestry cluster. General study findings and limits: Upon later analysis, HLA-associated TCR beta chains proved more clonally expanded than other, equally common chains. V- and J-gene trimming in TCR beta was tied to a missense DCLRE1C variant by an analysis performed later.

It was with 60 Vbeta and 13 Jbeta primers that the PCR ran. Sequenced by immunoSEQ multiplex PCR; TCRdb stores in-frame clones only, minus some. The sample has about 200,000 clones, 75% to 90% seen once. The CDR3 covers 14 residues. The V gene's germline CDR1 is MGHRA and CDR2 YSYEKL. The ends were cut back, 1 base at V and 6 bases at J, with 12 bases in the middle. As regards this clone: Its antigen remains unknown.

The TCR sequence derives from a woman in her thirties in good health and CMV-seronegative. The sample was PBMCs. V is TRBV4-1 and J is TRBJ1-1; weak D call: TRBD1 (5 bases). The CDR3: CASSQGWGEAEAFF. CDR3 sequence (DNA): TGCGCCAGCAGCCAAGGGTGGGGGGAGGCTGAAGCTTTCTTT.